Detailed here is one T cell receptor beta chain. The sample originates from a study of blood T cell repertoires in COVID-19. Study context: Sites across the United States, Italy and Spain contributed samples from acute and convalescent COVID-19.

Original analysis: Estimation of nucleated cell counts was performed using reference gene primer amplification. Sequencing used immunoSEQ multiplex PCR; TCRdb keeps in-frame clones, though not all of them. V, J and clone size were drawn from that table, and D and trimming were deduced from the DNA. Seen here are some 88,000 clones, about nine tenths observed once, and the top ten hold roughly 2%. The germline CDR1 and CDR2 sequences are LNHNV and YYDKDF (reference sequence). The CDR3 runs to 15 residues. The ends lost 5 bases at V and 4 bases at J; junction bases unmatched: 6. This rearrangement joins TRBV15 to TRBJ2-3; 10 nucleotides match TRBD2. The sequence was obtained from a human donor with active COVID-19. The donor label of this sample is uncertain. The specimen was peripheral blood. The CDR3 region has the DNA TGTGCCACCAGCGAGAGCGGGGGGGCCGCAGATACGCAGTATTTT. Translating it yields CATSESGGAADTQYF.